This TCR beta chain was identified in a study of cytomegalovirus exposure and HLA in healthy donors. Study in general: Of approximately 400 genotyped donors, about 81% clustered with self-reported Caucasian donors.

Use of 60 Vbeta and 13 Jbeta primers characterized the PCR. Profiled with immunoSEQ multiplex PCR; TCRdb holds only in-frame clones, not every one. The repertoire shows about 130,000 clones; the top ten hold less than 2%. Germline-derived CDR1 and CDR2 are KGHSH and LQKENI. The V segment lost 5 bases and the J segment 0 bases; nucleotides outside the gene matches: 7. CDR3 length equals 16 residues. Comments on this clone: No antigen is known for it.

General study points: A list of about 180 TCR beta chains associated with cytomegalovirus was given. In vitro testing confirmed a few CMV-associated chains as specific for CMV antigens. TRBV6-2, TRBV6-3 and other indistinguishable V segments were excluded.

The sequence was collected from a woman aged 35 to 49 in good health and CMV-seronegative. The rearrangement joins TRBV18 to TRBJ1-5; 7 bases line up with TRBD1. The material sequenced was PBMCs. The CDR3, as DNA: TGTGCCAGCTCAAGCCGGGACAGTAATAGCAATCAGCCCCAGCATTTT. Translating it yields CASSSRDSNSNQPQHF.